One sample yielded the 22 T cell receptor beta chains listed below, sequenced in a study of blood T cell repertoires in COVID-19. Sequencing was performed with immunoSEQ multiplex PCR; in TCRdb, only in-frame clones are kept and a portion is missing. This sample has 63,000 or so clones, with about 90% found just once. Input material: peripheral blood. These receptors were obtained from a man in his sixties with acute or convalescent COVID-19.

The CDR3 reads CASSPRQGLSDTIYF. DNA for the CDR3: TGTGCCAGCAGCCCCCGACAGGGGCTGTCGGACACCATATATTTT. This chain joins TRBV9 and TRBJ1-3; 8 nucleotides agree with TRBD1. This CDR3 region has 15 residues. Unmatched junction bases numbered 11, after V lost 4 bases and J lost 8 bases. CDR1 and CDR2 (germline): SGDLS, YYNGEE.

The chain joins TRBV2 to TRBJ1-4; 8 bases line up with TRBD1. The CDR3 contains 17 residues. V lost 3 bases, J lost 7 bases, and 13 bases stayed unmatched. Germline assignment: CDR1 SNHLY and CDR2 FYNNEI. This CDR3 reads CASSEDRVVASGEKLFF. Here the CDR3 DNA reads TGTGCCAGCAGTGAGGACAGGGTGGTTGCAAGTGGTGAAAAACTGTTTTTT.

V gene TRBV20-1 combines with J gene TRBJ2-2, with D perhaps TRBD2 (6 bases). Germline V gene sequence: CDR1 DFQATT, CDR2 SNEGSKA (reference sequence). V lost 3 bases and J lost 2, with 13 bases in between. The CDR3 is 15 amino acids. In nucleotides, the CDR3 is TGCAGTGCTAGTCCTTTCGGGGGAAACACCGGGGAGCTGTTTTTT. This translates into CSASPFGGNTGELFF.

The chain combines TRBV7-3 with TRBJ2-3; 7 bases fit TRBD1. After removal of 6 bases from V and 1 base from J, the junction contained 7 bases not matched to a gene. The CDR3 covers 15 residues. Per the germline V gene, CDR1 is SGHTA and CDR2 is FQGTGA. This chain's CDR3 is CASRQGGAGTDTQYF. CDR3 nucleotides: TGTGCCAGCAGACAAGGGGGCGCAGGCACAGATACGCAGTATTTT.

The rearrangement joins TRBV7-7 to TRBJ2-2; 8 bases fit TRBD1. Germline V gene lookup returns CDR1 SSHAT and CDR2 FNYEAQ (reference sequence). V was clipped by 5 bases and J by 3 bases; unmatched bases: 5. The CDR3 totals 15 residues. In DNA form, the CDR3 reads TGTGCCAGCAGCCGGACAGGGTTTGACACCGGGGAGCTGTTTTTT. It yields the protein CASSRTGFDTGELFF.

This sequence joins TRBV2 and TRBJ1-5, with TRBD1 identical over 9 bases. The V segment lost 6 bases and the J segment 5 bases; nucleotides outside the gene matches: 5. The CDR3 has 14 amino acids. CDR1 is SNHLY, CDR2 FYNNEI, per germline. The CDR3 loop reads CASSIDRGYQPQHF. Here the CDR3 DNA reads TGTGCCAGCAGCATTGACAGGGGGTATCAGCCCCAGCATTTT.

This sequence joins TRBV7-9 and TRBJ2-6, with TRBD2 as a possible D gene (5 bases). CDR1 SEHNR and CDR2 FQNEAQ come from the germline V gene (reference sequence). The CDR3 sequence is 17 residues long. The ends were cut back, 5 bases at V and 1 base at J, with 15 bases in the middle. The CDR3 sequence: CASSPKVEVSGANVLTF. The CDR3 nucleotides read TGTGCCAGCAGCCCGAAAGTGGAGGTTTCTGGGGCCAACGTCCTGACTTTC.

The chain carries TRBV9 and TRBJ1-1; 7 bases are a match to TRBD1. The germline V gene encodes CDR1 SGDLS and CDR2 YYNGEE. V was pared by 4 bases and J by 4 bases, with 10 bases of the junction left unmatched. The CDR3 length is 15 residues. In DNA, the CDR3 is TGTGCCAGCAGCCCGGAGGGGGCGGGGGGCACTGAAGCTTTCTTT. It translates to CASSPEGAGGTEAFF. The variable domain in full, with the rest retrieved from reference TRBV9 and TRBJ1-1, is DSGVTQTPKHLITATGQRVTLRCSPRSGDLSVYWYQQSLDQGLQFLIQYYNGEERAKGNILERFSAQQFPDLHSELNLSSLELGDSALYFCASSPEGAGGTEAFFGQGTRLTVV.

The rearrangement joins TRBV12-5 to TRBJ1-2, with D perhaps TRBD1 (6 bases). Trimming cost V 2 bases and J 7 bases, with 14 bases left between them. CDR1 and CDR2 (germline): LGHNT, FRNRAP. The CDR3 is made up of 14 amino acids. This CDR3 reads CASGLIENRAGYTF. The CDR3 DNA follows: TGTGCTAGTGGTTTGATCGAGAACAGGGCTGGCTACACCTTC.

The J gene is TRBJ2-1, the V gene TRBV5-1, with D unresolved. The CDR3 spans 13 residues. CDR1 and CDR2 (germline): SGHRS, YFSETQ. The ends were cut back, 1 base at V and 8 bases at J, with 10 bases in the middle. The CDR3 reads CASSLNGPHEQFF. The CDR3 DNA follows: TGCGCCAGCAGCTTGAACGGTCCCCATGAGCAGTTCTTC.

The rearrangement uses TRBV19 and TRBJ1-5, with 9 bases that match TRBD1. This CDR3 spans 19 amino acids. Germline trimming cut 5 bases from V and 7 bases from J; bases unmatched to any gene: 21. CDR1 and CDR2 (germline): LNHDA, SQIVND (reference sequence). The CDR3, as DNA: TGTGCCAGTAGTGTCTCCTCTCGCACCGGGACAGGGTATCGGCAGCCCCAGCATTTT. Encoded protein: CASSVSSRTGTGYRQPQHF.

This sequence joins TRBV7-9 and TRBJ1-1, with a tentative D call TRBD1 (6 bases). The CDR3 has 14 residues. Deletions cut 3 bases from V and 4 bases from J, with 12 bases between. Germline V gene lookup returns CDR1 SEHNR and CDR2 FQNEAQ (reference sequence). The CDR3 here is CASSFSTRGTEAFF. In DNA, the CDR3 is TGTGCCAGCAGCTTCTCTACCAGGGGCACTGAAGCTTTCTTT.

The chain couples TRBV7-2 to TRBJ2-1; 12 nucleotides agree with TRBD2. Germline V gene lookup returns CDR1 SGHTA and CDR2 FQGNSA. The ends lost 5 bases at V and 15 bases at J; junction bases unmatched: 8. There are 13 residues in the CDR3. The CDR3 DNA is TGTGCCAGCAGCATACTAGCGGGGGGATTTCTGTTCTTC. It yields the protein CASSILAGGFLFF.

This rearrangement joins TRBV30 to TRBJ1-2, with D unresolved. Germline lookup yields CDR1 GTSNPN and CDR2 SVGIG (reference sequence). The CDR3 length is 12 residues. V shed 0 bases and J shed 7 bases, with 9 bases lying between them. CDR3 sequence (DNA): TGTGCCTGGAGTGTAGGCGGCCGTGGCTACACCTTC. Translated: CAWSVGGRGYTF.

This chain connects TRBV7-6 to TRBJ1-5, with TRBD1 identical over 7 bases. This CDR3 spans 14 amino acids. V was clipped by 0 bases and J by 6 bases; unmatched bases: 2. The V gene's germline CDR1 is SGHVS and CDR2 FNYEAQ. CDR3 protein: CASSLAGGGQPQHF. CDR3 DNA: TGTGCCAGCAGCTTAGCAGGGGGCGGTCAGCCCCAGCATTTT.

The CDR3: CASSFEGAQEKLFF. Written as DNA, the CDR3 is TGCGCCAGCAGCTTTGAGGGGGCACAAGAAAAACTGTTTTTT. The chain joins TRBV5-1 to TRBJ1-4, with 7 bases aligning to TRBD1. This CDR3 is 14 amino acids long. V shed 2 bases, J shed 8 bases, and the junction held 6 bases outside the gene matches. Germline values: CDR1 SGHRS, CDR2 YFSETQ.

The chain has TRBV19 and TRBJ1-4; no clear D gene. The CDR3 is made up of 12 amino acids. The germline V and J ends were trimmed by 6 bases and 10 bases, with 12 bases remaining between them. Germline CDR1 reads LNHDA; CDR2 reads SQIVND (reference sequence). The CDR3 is CASSGPGVKLFF. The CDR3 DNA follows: TGTGCCAGTAGCGGACCCGGGGTAAAACTGTTTTTT.

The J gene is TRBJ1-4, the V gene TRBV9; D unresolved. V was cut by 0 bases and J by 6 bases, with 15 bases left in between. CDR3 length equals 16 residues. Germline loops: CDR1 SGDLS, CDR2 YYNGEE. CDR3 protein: CASSVAVGSRDEKLFF. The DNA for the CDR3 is TGTGCCAGCAGCGTAGCGGTGGGGTCGAGGGATGAAAAACTGTTTTTT. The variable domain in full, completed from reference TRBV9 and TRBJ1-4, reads DSGVTQTPKHLITATGQRVTLRCSPRSGDLSVYWYQQSLDQGLQFLIQYYNGEERAKGNILERFSAQQFPDLHSELNLSSLELGDSALYFCASSVAVGSRDEKLFFGSGTQLSVL.

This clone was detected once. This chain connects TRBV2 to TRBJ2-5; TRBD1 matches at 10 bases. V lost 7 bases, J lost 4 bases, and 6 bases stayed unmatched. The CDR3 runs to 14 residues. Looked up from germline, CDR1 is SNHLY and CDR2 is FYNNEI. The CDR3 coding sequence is TGTGCCAGCATTTGGGGACAGGGGATAGAGACCCAGTACTTC. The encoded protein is CASIWGQGIETQYF.

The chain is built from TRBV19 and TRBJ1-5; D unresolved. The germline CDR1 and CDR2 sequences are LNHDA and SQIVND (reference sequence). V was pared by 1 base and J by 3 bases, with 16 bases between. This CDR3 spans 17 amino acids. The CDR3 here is CASSIGGGGFVNQPQHF. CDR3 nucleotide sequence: TGTGCCAGTAGTATAGGAGGAGGCGGGTTCGTCAATCAGCCCCAGCATTTT.

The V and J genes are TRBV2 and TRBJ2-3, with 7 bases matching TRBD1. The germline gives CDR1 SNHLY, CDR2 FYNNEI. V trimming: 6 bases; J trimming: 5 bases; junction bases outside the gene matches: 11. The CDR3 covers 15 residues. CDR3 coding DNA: TGTGCCAGCAGCGCCTCGGCAGGGGGTAAAGATACGCAGTATTTT. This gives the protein CASSASAGGKDTQYF.

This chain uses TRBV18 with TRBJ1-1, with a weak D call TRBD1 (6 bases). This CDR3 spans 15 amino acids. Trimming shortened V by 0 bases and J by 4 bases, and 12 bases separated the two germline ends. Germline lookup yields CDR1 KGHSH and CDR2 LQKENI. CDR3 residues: CASSPPTGRSTEAFF. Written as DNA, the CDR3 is TGTGCCAGCTCACCACCGACAGGTCGGTCCACTGAAGCTTTCTTT.